This is a list of T cell receptor beta chains from one sample in a study of T cell responses to AZD1222 COVID-19 vaccine. Clones were sequenced by immunoSEQ multiplex PCR, and TCRdb holds only the in-frame ones, with some missing. The sample records some 96,000 clones, roughly 90% being singletons. The sequencing here drew on peripheral blood, taken on day 0 of AZD1222 vaccination. Receptor source: an adult in good health. Both conserved end residues are part of each CDR3. The D gene is left open where the match is weak. Some rows mark clone size as missing; the rest say once, few, many or name a class of expanded clone.

d_call | j_call | v_call | clone_size | cdr3_nt | cdr3_aa
TRBD1 | TRBJ1-2 | TRBV19 | . | TGTGCCAGTACCAGGGGGACAGGGGCCTACACCTTC | CASTRGTGAYTF
. | TRBJ1-1 | TRBV5-1 | . | TGCGCCAGCAGCTTGGCCTCGGGGGCGGCTAAGTTGAACACTGAAGCTTTCTTT | CASSLASGAAKLNTEAFF
. | TRBJ1-5 | TRBV28 | . | TGTGCCAGCAGTCCCGTAGGGGGGGCTGGGGGCAATCAGCCCCAGCATTTT | CASSPVGGAGGNQPQHF
. | TRBJ2-1 | TRBV9 | . | TGTGCCAGCAGCGTAACGGGAAATTACAATGAGCAGTTCTTC | CASSVTGNYNEQFF
. | TRBJ2-4 | TRBV9 | . | TGTGCCAGCAGCGTAGACAGAGCCAAAAACATTCAGTACTTC | CASSVDRAKNIQYF
TRBD2 | TRBJ2-5 | TRBV27 | . | TGTGCCAGCAGTTTTCTAGCGGGGGATAGAGAGACCCAGTACTTC | CASSFLAGDRETQYF
. | TRBJ2-2 | TRBV29-1 | . | TGCAGCGTGGTCACCGCCAAGGCCCGTAACACCGGGGAGCTGTTTTTT | CSVVTAKARNTGELFF
. | TRBJ2-2 | TRBV7-6 | . | TGTGCCAGCAGCTTAGCGAAGGGACCTGGGGAGCTGTTTTTT | CASSLAKGPGELFF
TRBD2 | TRBJ2-5 | TRBV19 | . | TGTGCCAGTAGTCTGGGACTAGCGGGAGGGCCGGAGACCCAGTACTTC | CASSLGLAGGPETQYF
. | TRBJ2-7 | TRBV21-1 | . | TGTGCCAGCAGCAAAGAAGAAGGGACAGGGGACACCTACGAGCAGTACTTC | CASSKEEGTGDTYEQYF
TRBD1 | TRBJ2-7 | TRBV27 | . | TGTGCCAGCAGTTTCCGGACAGGGCTGGTCTACGAGCAGTACTTC | CASSFRTGLVYEQYF
. | TRBJ2-1 | TRBV28 | . | TGTGCCAGCAGTTTCCCTTATGAGAAGTTTGGGAGGAATGAGCAGTTCTTC | CASSFPYEKFGRNEQFF
TRBD2 | TRBJ2-3 | TRBV3-1/TRBV3-2 | . | TGTGCCAGCAGCCCTGGGACTAGCATGGACACAGATACGCAGTATTTT | CASSPGTSMDTDTQYF
. | TRBJ1-2 | TRBV5-5 | . | TGTGCCAGCAGCTTGGCCATCGGGGGCGCTGGCTATGGCTACACCTTC | CASSLAIGGAGYGYTF
. | TRBJ1-2 | TRBV14 | once | TGTGCCAGCAGCCAAGATTGGGCAGGGGCGAATGGCTACACCTTC | CASSQDWAGANGYTF
. | TRBJ1-4 | TRBV28 | . | TGTGCCAGCAGTTCCCGGCGGGGTTTAACTAATGAAAAACTGTTTTTT | CASSSRRGLTNEKLFF
. | TRBJ2-6 | TRBV10-3 | . | TGTGCCATCAGTGACAGGGGGAGGAGGGCCAACGTCCTGACTTTC | CAISDRGRRANVLTF
. | TRBJ1-5 | TRBV24-1 | . | TGTGCCACCAGTGACATCGGGGGAAGCAATCAGCCCCAGCATTTT | CATSDIGGSNQPQHF
. | TRBJ1-4 | TRBV6-5 | once | TGTGCCAGCAGCGTTGACGGGCAGGGGTGGGGAAAACTGTTTTTT | CASSVDGQGWGKLFF
. | TRBJ2-7 | TRBV6-2/TRBV6-3 | . | TGTGCCAGCAGTTTCACGGGCGGCCCCGGCGAGCAGTACTTC | CASSFTGGPGEQYF
. | TRBJ2-7 | TRBV4-2 | . | TGTGCCAGCAGCCCAAAAGGGACCTACGAGCAGTACTTC | CASSPKGTYEQYF
TRBD2 | TRBJ2-1 | TRBV4-1 | . | TGCGCCAGCAGCCTCGGGACTAGCTTCAATGAGCAGTTCTTC | CASSLGTSFNEQFF
. | TRBJ2-7 | TRBV10-3 | . | TGTGCCATCAGTGAGACGGGACTCTACGAGCAGTACTTC | CAISETGLYEQYF
TRBD1 | TRBJ2-5 | TRBV28 | . | TGTGCCAGCAGTTTAGACCGGGACAGCCAAGAGACCCAGTACTTC | CASSLDRDSQETQYF
. | TRBJ2-3 | TRBV28 | . | TGTGCCATCGCTGTGGGCAGAGGCACAGATACGCAGTATTTT | CAIAVGRGTDTQYF
TRBD2 | TRBJ2-1 | TRBV3-1/TRBV3-2 | . | TGTGCCAGCAGCCAAGAACAAGCGGGATCATACAATGAGCAGTTCTTC | CASSQEQAGSYNEQFF
. | TRBJ2-5 | TRBV30 | once | TGTGCCTGGAGTGTATTTTGGGGGACCCAGTACTTC | CAWSVFWGTQYF
. | TRBJ2-7 | TRBV20-1 | . | TGCAGTGTGGGGACACTCTACGAGCAGTACTTC | CSVGTLYEQYF
. | TRBJ1-6 | TRBV10-3 | . | TGTGCCATCAGTGAGTCTAGAGCCACTTATAATTCACCCCTCCACTTT | CAISESRATYNSPLHF
. | TRBJ2-1 | TRBV14 | . | TGTGCCAGCAGCCAAGGGAGTGCATACAATGAGCAGTTCTTC | CASSQGSAYNEQFF
. | TRBJ2-7 | TRBV14 | . | TGTGCCAGCAGCCAAGTCCTCGGAAAGGGCCCCTACGAGCAGTACTTC | CASSQVLGKGPYEQYF
. | TRBJ2-2 | TRBV7-3 | . | TGTGCCAGCAGCAAACAAACTGCCACAGGGGAGCTGTTTTTT | CASSKQTATGELFF
TRBD1 | TRBJ2-5 | TRBV6-5 | . | TGTGCCAGCAGGGGAACAGGGGTAGAGACCCAGTACTTC | CASRGTGVETQYF
TRBD2 | TRBJ2-3 | TRBV27 | once | TGTGCCAGCAACCACGGTCTAGCGGGAGTGAGAGATACGCAGTATTTT | CASNHGLAGVRDTQYF
TRBD1 | TRBJ2-7 | TRBV5-1 | . | TGCGCCAGCACGATCGGGACAGCAACCTACGAGCAGTACTTC | CASTIGTATYEQYF
TRBD2 | TRBJ2-3 | TRBV27 | . | TGTGCCAGCAGACGACTAGCGGGAACAGATACGCAGTATTTT | CASRRLAGTDTQYF
. | TRBJ2-1 | TRBV4-1 | . | TGCGCCAGCAGCCAAGTAAGACTCTACAATGAGCAGTTCTTC | CASSQVRLYNEQFF
. | TRBJ1-1 | TRBV12-3/TRBV12-4 | . | TGTGCCAGCAGTTTTAACAGGAACACTGAAGCTTTCTTT | CASSFNRNTEAFF
TRBD2 | TRBJ2-3 | TRBV19 | . | TGTGCCAGTAGTCCTCTTCCCGGGACTAGCGGGAGGGCCTCAACAGATACGCAGTATTTT | CASSPLPGTSGRASTDTQYF
TRBD1 | TRBJ2-7 | TRBV6-5 | . | TGTGCCAGCAGTTACCGAGGGACAGGGGGTACTACCGAGCAGTACTTC | CASSYRGTGGTTEQYF
TRBD1 | TRBJ1-5 | TRBV5-6 | . | TGTGCCAGCAGCAGGGCCGGGACAGGGGGTTTCCAGCCCCAGCATTTT | CASSRAGTGGFQPQHF
. | TRBJ1-5 | TRBV6-1 | . | TGTGCCAGCAGTGAAGCAGGCAATCAGCCCCAGCATTTT | CASSEAGNQPQHF